A selection of T cell receptor beta chains follows, all from one sample in a study of blood T cell repertoires in COVID-19. The data were produced by immunoSEQ multiplex PCR, yet TCRdb's version contains in-frame clones alone and is incomplete. The table lists roughly 140,000 clones, about 80% of them singletons. Sequenced: PBMCs or T cells enriched from blood (not recorded which). These receptors all stem from a woman younger than 30 who had been exposed to COVID-19. Both conserved end residues are part of each CDR3. Fields, in order: J gene, V gene, clone size, D gene, CDR3 DNA, CDR3 protein. The D gene is left open where the match is weak. The size of a clone is reported for some rows only, either as once, few or many, or as a class for expanded clones.

>TRBJ2-7|TRBV30|.|TRBD2
TGTGCCTGGAGTCGGAAGGGACTAGCGGACTACGAGCAGTACTTC
CAWSRKGLADYEQYF
>TRBJ1-6|TRBV6-5|.|.
TGTGCCAGCAGCCCCGACAGGCCATATAATTCACCCCTCCACTTT
CASSPDRPYNSPLHF
>TRBJ1-2|TRBV9|once|.
TGTGCCAGCAGCGTAGTTAAGGTGGGGGCGTCCTATGGCTACACCTTC
CASSVVKVGASYGYTF
>TRBJ2-3|TRBV11-2|.|.
TGTGCCAGCAGCTTAGGAGCCTCCAGCACAGATACGCAGTATTTT
CASSLGASSTDTQYF
>TRBJ2-5|TRBV6-2/TRBV6-3|few|TRBD1
TGTGCCAGCAGTTATGGGACAGGTGGGACCCAGTACTTC
CASSYGTGGTQYF
>TRBJ1-5|TRBV19|.|TRBD1
TGTGCCAGTAGTATAGAGCTGAGTCGGGACAGGGCTTTGAGGGATCAGCCCCAGCATTTT
CASSIELSRDRALRDQPQHF
>TRBJ2-1|TRBV28|.|.
TGTGCCAGCAGATCTTACAATGAGCAGTTCTTC
CASRSYNEQFF
>TRBJ1-2|TRBV6-5|few|.
TGTGCCAGCAGACCCGGGACATTAAACTATGGCTACACCTTC
CASRPGTLNYGYTF
>TRBJ2-2|TRBV7-3|.|TRBD2
TGTGCCAGCAGCCCCCCGGGGGGGGCAGGCACCGGGGAGCTGTTTTTT
CASSPPGGAGTGELFF
>TRBJ1-6|TRBV6-5|.|.
TGTGCCAGCAGTTACTCTCGTTATTCACCCCTCCACTTT
CASSYSRYSPLHF
>TRBJ1-2|TRBV7-9|.|TRBD1
TGTGCCAGCAGCCCTGGACAGGGTATCGATGGCTACACCTTC
CASSPGQGIDGYTF
>TRBJ1-3|TRBV19|.|.
TGTGCCAGTTCGACTCGCTCTGGAAACACCATATATTTT
CASSTRSGNTIYF
>TRBJ2-3|TRBV7-2|.|TRBD2
TGTGCCAGCAGGGCTAGCGGATACACAGATACGCAGTATTTT
CASRASGYTDTQYF
>TRBJ1-3|TRBV3-1/TRBV3-2|.|.
TGTGCCAGCAGCCCCTGGCGGAACCGAGCCGGAAACACCATATATTTT
CASSPWRNRAGNTIYF
>TRBJ2-3|TRBV5-4|.|.
TGTGCCAGCAGCTCGCGGGAAGCAGATACGCAGTATTTT
CASSSREADTQYF
>TRBJ2-7|TRBV29-1|.|TRBD1
TGCAGCGTTGAAGGGCCTAGGACAGGGGGCTGCGACGAGCAGTACTTC
CSVEGPRTGGCDEQYF
>TRBJ2-1|TRBV4-1|many|TRBD2
TGCGCCAGCAGCCAAGATCGGGGGACTAGCGGAGCGGGGAATGAGCAGTTCTTC
CASSQDRGTSGAGNEQFF
>TRBJ1-1|TRBV27|.|.
TGTGCCAGCAGTTTATGGGCAAGCACTGAAGCTTTCTTT
CASSLWASTEAFF
>TRBJ2-1|TRBV27|.|TRBD1
TGTGCCAGCAGTGACAGGGGCTCCTACAATGAGCAGTTCTTC
CASSDRGSYNEQFF
>TRBJ2-5|TRBV5-1|.|TRBD2
TGCGCCAGCAGCCCCTCCCCCGGACTAGCGGGATCTCAAGAGACCCAGTACTTC
CASSPSPGLAGSQETQYF
>TRBJ2-2|TRBV10-2|once|TRBD2
TGCGCCGGCCGGACTAGCAGAAACACCGGGGAGCTGTTTTTT
CAGRTSRNTGELFF
>TRBJ1-1|TRBV7-2|.|.
TGTGCCATCTCGGCGGGGCTGGGGACTGAAGCTTTCTTT
CAISAGLGTEAFF
>TRBJ1-1|TRBV4-2|.|.
TGTGCCAGCAGCCAGGGGGGGAACACTGAAGCTTTCTTT
CASSQGGNTEAFF
>TRBJ2-2|TRBV29-1|.|.
TGCAGCGTCCCCCGGGGACAATCGAACACCGGGGAGCTGTTTTTT
CSVPRGQSNTGELFF
>TRBJ1-1|TRBV12-5|.|TRBD1
TGTGCTAGTGGTTCGGGACAGTCGAACACTGAAGCTTTCTTT
CASGSGQSNTEAFF
>TRBJ2-1|TRBV2|.|TRBD1
TGTGCCAGCACTGCAATGGGACAGGGCCACAATGAGCAGTTCTTC
CASTAMGQGHNEQFF
>TRBJ2-6|TRBV2|.|.
TGTGCCAGCAGCCGCTCTGGGGCCAACGTCCTGACTTTC
CASSRSGANVLTF
>TRBJ1-6|TRBV28|.|TRBD1
TGTGCCAGCAGTTTACCCGGACAGGAAGCGTCACCCCTCCACTTT
CASSLPGQEASPLHF
>TRBJ1-1|TRBV7-5|.|.
TGTGTCAGAAGCTTAGATGCGGGATTCCCCGGCTTGTGGGACACTGAAGCTTTCTTT
CVRSLDAGFPGLWDTEAFF
>TRBJ1-5|TRBV5-8|.|TRBD1
TGTGCCAGCAGCTTGGGGACAGGGGGTAATCAGCCCCAGCATTTT
CASSLGTGGNQPQHF
>TRBJ2-7|TRBV23-1|.|.
TGCGCCAGCAGTCAACCGAGCGTTCGGCACGCTTGGCACTACGAGCAGTACTTC
CASSQPSVRHAWHYEQYF
>TRBJ1-5|TRBV19|.|.
TGTGCCAGTGGGGGGTGGGGACAGCCCCAGCATTTT
CASGGWGQPQHF
>TRBJ1-1|TRBV20-1|.|.
TGCAGTGCTAAAACACAGGTGGAAGCTTTCTTT
CSAKTQVEAFF
>TRBJ2-7|TRBV28|.|TRBD1
TGTGCCAGCAGTTTACTACTTGGGGACAGCTACGAGCAGTACTTC
CASSLLLGDSYEQYF
>TRBJ2-1|TRBV7-2|.|TRBD2
TGTGCCAGCAGCCAGACTAGCGGGAGAGGTGAGCAGTTCTTC
CASSQTSGRGEQFF
>TRBJ1-5|TRBV4-1|.|.
TGCGCCAGCAGCCACGTAGGACAAGTCGGACAGCCCCAGCATTTT
CASSHVGQVGQPQHF
>TRBJ1-4|TRBV5-8|.|.
TGTGCCAGCAGCCTAGGTGTGACCGCAGCAACTAATGAAAAACTGTTTTTT
CASSLGVTAATNEKLFF
>TRBJ2-2|TRBV18|.|.
TGTGCCAGCTCACCTGGGAGGCGGACCGGGGAGCTGTTTTTT
CASSPGRRTGELFF
>TRBJ2-1|TRBV6-2/TRBV6-3|once|.
TGTGCCAGCAGTTACCAAAGCGGAGCCTACAATGAGCAGTTCTTC
CASSYQSGAYNEQFF
>TRBJ1-2|TRBV7-9|.|TRBD1
TGTGCCAGCAGGGGGGGACAGTTCAACTATGGCTACACCTTC
CASRGGQFNYGYTF
>TRBJ2-3|TRBV5-3|.|TRBD2
TGTGCCAGAAGCTTGGCCGTAAGGGCTAGCGGGAGAGTGAACACAGATACGCAGTATTTT
CARSLAVRASGRVNTDTQYF
>TRBJ2-2|TRBV4-3|.|.
TGCGCCAGCAGCCAAGATATGGAGGGCAGGGCCGGGGAGCTGTTTTTT
CASSQDMEGRAGELFF
>TRBJ2-1|TRBV5-8|.|TRBD1
TGTGCCAGCAGCTTGGAAATTTTTCGCCCAGGGGGCAGGGTGCAGTTCTTC
CASSLEIFRPGGRVQFF